This record concerns one T cell receptor (beta chain) sequence. Data came from immunoSEQ multiplex PCR; TCRdb stores just in-frame clones and leaves some out. The data hold approximately 180,000 clones, with around 85% observed a single time. This specimen comes from a study of blood T cell repertoires in COVID-19. Background on the study: PBMCs, B-cell-depleted T cells, or T cells provided the cDNA or gDNA that made up the material.

V was pared by 8 bases and J by 4 bases, with 9 bases of the junction left unmatched. Germline CDR1 ENHRY, CDR2 SYGVKD. The CDR3 covers 15 residues. Participants, 18 to 89 years old, spanned around 25 US areas. What the recovered Cohort 3 donors had was two negative PCRs, clearance, or symptom resolution. Sequencing used PBMCs or T cells enriched from blood (not recorded which). The clonotype was recovered from a man aged 35 to 55 who had recovered from COVID-19. The chain links TRBV10-3 to TRBJ2-1; TRBD1 aligns across 9 bases. CDR3 region: CAIATGTGRYNEQFF. CDR3 nucleotide sequence: TGTGCCATCGCCACCGGGACAGGGAGGTACAATGAGCAGTTCTTC.